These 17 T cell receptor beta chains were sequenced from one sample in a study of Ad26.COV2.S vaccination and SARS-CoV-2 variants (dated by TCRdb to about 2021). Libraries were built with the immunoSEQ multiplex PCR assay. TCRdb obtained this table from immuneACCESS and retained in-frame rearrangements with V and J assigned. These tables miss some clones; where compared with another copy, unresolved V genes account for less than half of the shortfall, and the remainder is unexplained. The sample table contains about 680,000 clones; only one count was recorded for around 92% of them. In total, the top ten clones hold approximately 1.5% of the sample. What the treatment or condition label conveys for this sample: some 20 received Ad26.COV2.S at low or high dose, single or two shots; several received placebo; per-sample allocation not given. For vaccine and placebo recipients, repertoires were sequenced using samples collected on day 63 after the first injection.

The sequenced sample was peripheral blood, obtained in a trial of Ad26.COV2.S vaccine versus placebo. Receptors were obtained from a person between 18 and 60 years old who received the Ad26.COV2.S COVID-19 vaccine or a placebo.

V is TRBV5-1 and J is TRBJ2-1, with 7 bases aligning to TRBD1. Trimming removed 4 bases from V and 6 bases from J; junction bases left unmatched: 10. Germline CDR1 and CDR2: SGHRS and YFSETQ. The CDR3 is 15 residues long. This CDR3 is CASSTHRGPRNEQFF. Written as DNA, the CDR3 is TGCGCCAGCAGCACCCACAGGGGACCGCGCAATGAGCAGTTCTTC.

The CDR3 reads CASSQVTGIGGYTF. DNA for the CDR3: TGTGCCAGCAGCCAAGTTACAGGGATCGGTGGCTACACCTTC. The V gene is TRBV14, the J gene TRBJ1-2; D is perhaps TRBD1 (6 bases). The CDR3 is 14 residues long. Germline values: CDR1 SGHDN, CDR2 FVKESK. Deletions cut 1 base from V and 7 bases from J, with 13 bases between.

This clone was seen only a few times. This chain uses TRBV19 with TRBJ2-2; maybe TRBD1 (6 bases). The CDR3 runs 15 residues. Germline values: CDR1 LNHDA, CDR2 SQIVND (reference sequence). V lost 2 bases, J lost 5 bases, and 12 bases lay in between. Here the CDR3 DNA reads TGTGCCAGTAGTATAAACAGGGAATGGACCGGGGAGCTGTTTTTT. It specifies CASSINREWTGELFF.

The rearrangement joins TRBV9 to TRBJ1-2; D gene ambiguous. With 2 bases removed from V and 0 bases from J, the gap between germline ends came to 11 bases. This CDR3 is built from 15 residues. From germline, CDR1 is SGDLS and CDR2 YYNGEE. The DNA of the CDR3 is TGTGCCAGCAGCGTGGCTCCCGGAGCTAACTATGGCTACACCTTC. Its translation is CASSVAPGANYGYTF.

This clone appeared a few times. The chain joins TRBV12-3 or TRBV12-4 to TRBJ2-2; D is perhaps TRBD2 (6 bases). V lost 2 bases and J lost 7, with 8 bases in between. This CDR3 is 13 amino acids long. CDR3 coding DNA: TGTGCCAGCAGTTTATTGGGAGGCGGGGAGCTGTTTTTT. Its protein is CASSLLGGGELFF.

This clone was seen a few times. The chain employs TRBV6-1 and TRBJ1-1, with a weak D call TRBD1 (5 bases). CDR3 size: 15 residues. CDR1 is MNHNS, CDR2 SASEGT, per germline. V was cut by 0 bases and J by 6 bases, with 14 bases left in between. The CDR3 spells CASSEALHRGAEAFF. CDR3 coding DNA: TGTGCCAGCAGTGAAGCTTTACATCGGGGGGCTGAAGCTTTCTTT.

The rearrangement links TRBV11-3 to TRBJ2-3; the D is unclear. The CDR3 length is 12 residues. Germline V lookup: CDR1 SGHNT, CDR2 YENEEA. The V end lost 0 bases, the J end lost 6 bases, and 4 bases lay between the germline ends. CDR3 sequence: CASSLDSDTQYF. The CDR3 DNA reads TGTGCCAGCAGCTTAGACAGCGATACGCAGTATTTT.

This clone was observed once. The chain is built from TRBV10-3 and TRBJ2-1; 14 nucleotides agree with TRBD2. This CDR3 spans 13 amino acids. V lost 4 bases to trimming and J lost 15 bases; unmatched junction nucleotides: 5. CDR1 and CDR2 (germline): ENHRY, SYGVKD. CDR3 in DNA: TGTGCCATCAGTGGACTAGCGGGAGGGCCGCGGTTCTTC. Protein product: CAISGLAGGPRFF.

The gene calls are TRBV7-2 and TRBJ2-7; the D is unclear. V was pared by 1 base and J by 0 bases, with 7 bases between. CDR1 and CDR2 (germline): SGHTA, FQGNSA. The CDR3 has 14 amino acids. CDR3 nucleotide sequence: TGTGCCAGCAGCTTAGACTGGCCCTCCTACGAGCAGTACTTC. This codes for CASSLDWPSYEQYF.

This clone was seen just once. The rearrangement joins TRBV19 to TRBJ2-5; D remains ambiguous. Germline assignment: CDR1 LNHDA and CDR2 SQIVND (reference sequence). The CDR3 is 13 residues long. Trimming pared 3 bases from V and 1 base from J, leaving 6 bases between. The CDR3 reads CASSIIPQETQYF. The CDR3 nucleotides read TGTGCCAGTAGTATTATCCCCCAAGAGACCCAGTACTTC.

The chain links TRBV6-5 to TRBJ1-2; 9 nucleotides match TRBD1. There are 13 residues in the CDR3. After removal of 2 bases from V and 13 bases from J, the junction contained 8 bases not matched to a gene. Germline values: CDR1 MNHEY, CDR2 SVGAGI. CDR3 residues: CASSYGTGRSGTF. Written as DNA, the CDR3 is TGTGCCAGCAGTTACGGGACAGGGAGGTCAGGCACCTTC.

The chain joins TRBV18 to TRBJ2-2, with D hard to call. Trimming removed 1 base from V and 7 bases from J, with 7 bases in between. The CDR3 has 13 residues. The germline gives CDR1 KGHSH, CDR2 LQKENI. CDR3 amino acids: CASSPQGRGELFF. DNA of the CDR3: TGTGCCAGCTCACCACAGGGCCGCGGGGAGCTGTTTTTT.

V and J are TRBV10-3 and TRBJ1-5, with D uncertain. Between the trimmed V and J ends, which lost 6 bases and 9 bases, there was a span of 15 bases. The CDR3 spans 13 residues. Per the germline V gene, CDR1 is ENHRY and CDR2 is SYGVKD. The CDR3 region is CAIRALVSAPQHF. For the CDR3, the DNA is TGTGCCATCAGGGCCCTGGTGAGTGCGCCCCAGCATTTT.

In DNA form, the CDR3 reads TGTGCCAGCAGTGAGGGGAACACCGGGGAGCTGTTTTTT. It specifies CASSEGNTGELFF. V usage is TRBV2 and J usage is TRBJ2-2; D ambiguous. Per the germline V gene, CDR1 is SNHLY and CDR2 is FYNNEI. V lost 3 bases and J lost 1, with 3 bases in between. This CDR3 region has 13 residues.

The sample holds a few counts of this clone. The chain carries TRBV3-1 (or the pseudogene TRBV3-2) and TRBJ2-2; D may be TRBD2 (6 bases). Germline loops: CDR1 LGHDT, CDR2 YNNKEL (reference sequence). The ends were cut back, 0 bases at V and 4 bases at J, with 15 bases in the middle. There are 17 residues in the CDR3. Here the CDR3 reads CASSQEFGGMGTGELFF. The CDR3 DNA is TGTGCCAGCAGCCAAGAGTTTGGCGGGATGGGCACCGGGGAGCTGTTTTTT.

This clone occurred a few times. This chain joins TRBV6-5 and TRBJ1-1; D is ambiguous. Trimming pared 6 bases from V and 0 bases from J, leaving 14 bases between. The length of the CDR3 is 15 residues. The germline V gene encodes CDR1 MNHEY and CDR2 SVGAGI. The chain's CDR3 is CASSFRGSMNTEAFF. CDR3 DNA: TGTGCCAGCAGCTTTCGGGGATCGATGAACACTGAAGCTTTCTTT.

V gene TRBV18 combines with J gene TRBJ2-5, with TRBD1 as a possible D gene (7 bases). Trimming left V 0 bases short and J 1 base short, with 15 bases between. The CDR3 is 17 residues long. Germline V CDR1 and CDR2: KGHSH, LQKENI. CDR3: CASSPPNRGGGQETQYF. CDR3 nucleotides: TGTGCCAGCTCACCACCTAACAGGGGAGGCGGCCAAGAGACCCAGTACTTC.